What follows is one T cell receptor beta chain and its context. Its antigen is unknown. This entry is derived from a study of shared clonotypes between healthy human individuals. On the study more broadly: Plates per donor: three CD4 naive, three CD4 memory, two CD8 naive, one CD8 memory.

Between the trimmed V and J ends, which lost 5 bases and 5 bases, there was a span of 18 bases. The CDR3 has 15 residues. CDR1 and CDR2 from the germline V gene are MDHEN and SYDVKM. Only in-frame clones appear in the TCRdb table, and some are missing; sequencing was by immunoSEQ multiplex PCR. The sample has some 2,100,000 clones, about 92% seen once. The naive CD8 population came from CD45RO-negative cells selected for CCR7, without terminally differentiated effector memory CD45RA+ cells. Points from the study as a whole: Relative to memory subsets, naive subsets generally showed larger estimated richness. Non-shared clonotypes had lower generation probabilities than clonotypes shared by all four sorted-subset donors. The authors sampled blood alone, and tissue repertoires likely differ.

The sequencing input was naive CD8+ T cells from PBMCs. This clonotype originated in a man aged 18 to 35 in good health. Some clones in this sample may be carry-over from other donors' samples. The chain couples TRBV28 to TRBJ1-1; weak D call: TRBD1 (6 bases). CDR3 sequence reads: CASSPRTVLWTEAFF. The CDR3 DNA reads TGTGCCAGCAGTCCCCGGACAGTCCTATGGACTGAAGCTTTCTTT.